These 27 T cell receptor beta chains originate from one sample sequenced in a study of OX40 agonist ivuxolimab in advanced cancers. Generated by immunoSEQ multiplex PCR, the TCRdb table keeps only in-frame clones and is missing some. The sample carries about 45,000 clones, about nine tenths recorded once. Sequences were derived from CD4+ or CD8+ T cells sorted from blood, sampled in a trial of the OX40 agonist ivuxolimab. The receptors shown here come from an adult with an advanced solid tumor such as melanoma, head and neck, liver or kidney cancer.

This chain uses TRBV12-5 with TRBJ2-1; D ambiguous. This CDR3 is 11 amino acids long. Germline assignment: CDR1 LGHNT and CDR2 FRNRAP. V lost 5 bases and J 8 bases, leaving 7 bases between the germline ends. The CDR3 spells CASGRGHEQFF. DNA of the CDR3: TGTGCTAGTGGTCGTGGCCATGAGCAGTTCTTC.

J is TRBJ2-7 and V is TRBV9, with D maybe TRBD1 (6 bases). Trimming took 4 bases from V and 3 from J, leaving 14 bases between them. Per germline, CDR1 SGDLS and CDR2 YYNGEE. The CDR3 is 14 residues long. The CDR3 DNA reads TGTGCCAGCAGCTTCCGGGACAACTTCTACGAGCAGTACTTC. Its translation is CASSFRDNFYEQYF.

This chain connects TRBV27 to TRBJ1-2, with D possibly matching TRBD1 (5 bases). Looked up from germline, CDR1 is MNHEY and CDR2 is SMNVEV (reference sequence). This CDR3 contains 14 residues. V was cut by 3 bases and J by 5 bases, with 13 bases left in between. CDR3 sequence (DNA): TGTGCCAGCAGTTTTACCGGGGCTAGGTATGGCTACACCTTC. Translating gives CASSFTGARYGYTF.

This chain connects TRBV5-1 to TRBJ2-7; D is ambiguous. The CDR3 length is 14 residues. Per the germline V gene, CDR1 is SGHRS and CDR2 is YFSETQ. V lost 1 base, J lost 3 bases, and 11 bases lay in between. CDR3: CASSLSPGYYEQYF. DNA for the CDR3: TGCGCCAGCAGCTTGTCCCCCGGGTACTACGAGCAGTACTTC.

The rearrangement joins TRBV2 to TRBJ1-1; D not certain. Germline V gene data show CDR1 as SNHLY and CDR2 as FYNNEI. Trimming cost V 9 bases and J 0 bases, with 8 bases left between them. CDR3 length: 12 amino acids. The chain's CDR3 is CASTVMNTEAFF. The CDR3 nucleotides read TGTGCCAGTACAGTGATGAACACTGAAGCTTTCTTT.

The chain uses TRBV7-6 and TRBJ2-5; D is perhaps TRBD2 (6 bases). V lost 5 bases, J lost 2 bases, and 15 bases lay in between. The germline V gene encodes CDR1 SGHVS and CDR2 FNYEAQ. This CDR3 has 15 amino acids. This CDR3 is CASSPARREQETQYF. The CDR3 nucleotides read TGTGCCAGCAGCCCCGCCCGTCGGGAGCAAGAGACCCAGTACTTC.

This clone was recorded once. V is TRBV12-5 and J is TRBJ2-1; weak D call: TRBD1 (6 bases). The germline CDR1 and CDR2 sequences are LGHNT and FRNRAP. CDR3 length equals 16 residues. V lost 2 bases to trimming and J lost 0 bases, with 11 bases between them. The DNA for the CDR3 is TGTGCTAGTGGTTTGCTCCAGGGGAGCTCCTACAATGAGCAGTTCTTC. This gives the protein CASGLLQGSSYNEQFF.

The V and J genes are TRBV5-1 and TRBJ2-3; maybe TRBD1 (6 bases). Germline V gene data show CDR1 as SGHRS and CDR2 as YFSETQ. The CDR3 is 13 residues long. Trimming removed 4 bases from V and 3 bases from J, with 9 bases in between. CDR3 bases: TGCGCCAGCAGCGGGGGACAAACAGATACGCAGTATTTT. Translating it yields CASSGGQTDTQYF. Using reference TRBV5-1 and TRBJ2-3 for the parts outside the CDR3, the full variable domain is KAGVTQTPRYLIKTRGQQVTLSCSPISGHRSVSWYQQTPGQGLQFLFEYFSETQRNKGNFPGRFSGRQFSNSRSEMNVSTLELGDSALYLCASSGGQTDTQYFGPGTRLTVL.

On this clone: One junction end does not reproduce the germline sequence, and a read error may be involved. CDR3 protein: CASSLALRGQETQYF. For the CDR3, the DNA is TGTGCTAGCAGCTTAGCGCTTCGGGGGCAGGAGACCCAGTACTTC. The V gene is TRBV7-7, the J gene TRBJ2-5, with D perhaps being TRBD1 or TRBD2 (6 bases each). This CDR3 comprises 15 residues. In germline, CDR1 is SSHAT, CDR2 FNYEAQ (reference sequence).

The genes are TRBV29-1 and TRBJ2-2; 10 bases align to TRBD1. The length of the CDR3 is 14 residues. The junction had 3 bases not matched to a gene; V was cut back by 4 bases and J by 4 bases. The germline V gene has CDR1 SQVTM and CDR2 ANQGSEA. The CDR3 nucleotides read TGCAGCGTTGGACAGGGGGCGGGCACCGGGGAGCTGTTTTTT. Its translation: CSVGQGAGTGELFF.

V and J are TRBV4-3 and TRBJ1-2; TRBD1 is a possible D gene (5 bases). The length of the CDR3 is 15 residues. Germline CDR1 is LGHNA and CDR2 is YSLEER. The germline V and J ends were trimmed by 0 bases and 4 bases, with 12 bases remaining between them. CDR3 protein: CASSQDPTGGYGYTF. The CDR3 DNA reads TGCGCCAGCAGCCAAGATCCTACCGGGGGCTATGGCTACACCTTC.

The V call is TRBV11-2, the J call TRBJ2-1; D remains ambiguous. The CDR3 is 12 residues long. Germline V CDR1 and CDR2: SGHAT, FQNNGV. The V gene lost 1 base and the J gene lost 14 bases, with 12 bases spanning the gap. Here the CDR3 DNA reads TGTGCCAGCAGCTTAGGAACGACCGACGAGTTCTTC. It yields the protein CASSLGTTDEFF.

The chain has TRBV7-2 and TRBJ2-7; tentatively, D is TRBD1 (5 bases). The CDR3 is 15 residues long. Trimming shortened V by 2 bases and J by 2 bases, and 13 bases separated the two germline ends. Germline V gives CDR1 SGHTA, CDR2 FQGNSA. The chain's CDR3 is CASSLMTAGPYEQYF. The CDR3 DNA follows: TGTGCCAGCAGCTTAATGACAGCCGGTCCCTACGAGCAGTACTTC.

The V gene is TRBV6-4, the J gene TRBJ2-5; TRBD1 matches at 10 bases. The CDR3 loop spans 13 amino acids. Germline CDR1 is MRHNA and CDR2 is SNTAGT. Losses at the gene ends were 4 bases for V and 5 bases for J; bases not matched to a gene: 1. CDR3 nucleotide sequence: TGTGCCAGCAGTGTGGGACAGGGGGAGACCCAGTACTTC. The encoded protein is CASSVGQGETQYF.

The gene calls are TRBV5-6 and TRBJ1-1; unclear D gene. V was clipped by 4 bases and J by 6 bases, with 13 bases between them. The CDR3 length is 13 residues. CDR1 and CDR2 (germline): SGHDT, YYEEEE. This CDR3 is CASSPLPRAEAFF. In DNA form, the CDR3 reads TGTGCCAGCAGCCCCCTGCCGAGGGCTGAAGCTTTCTTT.

CDR3 sequence reads: CASNPPDRGNNEQFF. The CDR3 nucleotides are TGTGCCAGCAACCCGCCGGACAGGGGCAACAATGAGCAGTTCTTC. The rearrangement links TRBV6-6 to TRBJ2-1, with TRBD1 matching over 9 bases. The CDR3 loop spans 15 amino acids. After removal of 7 bases from V and 5 bases from J, the junction contained 9 bases not matched to a gene. CDR1 and CDR2 (germline): MNHNY, SVGAGI (reference sequence).

The rearrangement links TRBV6-5 to TRBJ1-1; D call uncertain. This CDR3 region has 14 residues. Trimming shortened V by 3 bases and J by 0 bases, and 8 bases separated the two germline ends. CDR1 and CDR2 (germline): MNHEY, SVGAGI. The CDR3: CASSYRTVNTEAFF. The CDR3 nucleotides are TGTGCCAGCAGTTATAGAACAGTGAACACTGAAGCTTTCTTT.

The rearrangement uses TRBV7-8 and TRBJ2-5; D is uncertain. There are 12 residues in the CDR3. The ends were cut back, 7 bases at V and 2 bases at J, with 8 bases in the middle. Looked up from germline, CDR1 is SGHVS and CDR2 is FQNEAQ. DNA of the CDR3: TGTGCCAGCACGTCCCCACAAGAGACCCAGTACTTC. Amino acid sequence: CASTSPQETQYF.

V usage is TRBV20-1 and J usage is TRBJ1-4; D not certain. V was pared by 6 bases and J by 12 bases, with 14 bases between. This CDR3 spans 11 amino acids. Per germline, CDR1 DFQATT and CDR2 SNEGSKA (reference sequence). CDR3 amino acids: CSAERARELFF. The CDR3, as DNA: TGCAGTGCGGAGAGGGCGAGGGAACTGTTTTTT.

The CDR3 sequence: CASTRGQVKNEKLFF. The DNA of the CDR3 is TGTGCCAGCACCAGGGGCCAGGTTAAGAATGAAAAACTGTTTTTT. The chain links TRBV2 to TRBJ1-4, with D maybe TRBD1 (6 bases). There are 15 residues in the CDR3. The germline V and J ends were trimmed by 7 bases and 5 bases, with 17 bases remaining between them. CDR1 SNHLY and CDR2 FYNNEI come from the germline V gene.

V gene TRBV6-1 combines with J gene TRBJ1-2, with unresolved D. Trimming took off 2 bases at V and 2 bases at J, with 6 bases between the two ends. CDR3 length: 13 residues. Germline values: CDR1 MNHNS, CDR2 SASEGT. The CDR3 nucleotides are TGTGCCAGCAGTGAATCATTGAACTATGGCTACACCTTC. Its translation is CASSESLNYGYTF.

The chain uses TRBV7-2 and TRBJ1-2; D is ambiguous. The germline V gene has CDR1 SGHTA and CDR2 FQGNSA. This CDR3 spans 13 amino acids. The germline V and J ends were trimmed by 7 bases and 5 bases, with 14 bases remaining between them. The DNA for the CDR3 is TGTGCCAGCATTTCGCAATCAGGTTATGGCTACACCTTC. This encodes CASISQSGYGYTF.

V is TRBV10-3 and J is TRBJ2-2, with 9 bases that match TRBD2. Trimming took 3 bases from V and 5 from J; bases not matched to a gene: 10. CDR3 length: 17 residues. From germline, CDR1 is ENHRY and CDR2 SYGVKD. The CDR3 sequence: CAISDRPLAGQTGELFF. The CDR3 DNA is TGTGCCATCAGTGACCGACCTCTAGCGGGACAAACCGGGGAGCTGTTTTTT.

The chain couples TRBV7-8 to TRBJ1-1; D gene uncertain. The CDR3 length is 13 residues. Germline CDR1 reads SGHVS; CDR2 reads FQNEAQ. The ends were cut back, 1 base at V and 7 bases at J, with 10 bases in the middle. The CDR3 reads CASSLEGIREAFF. The DNA of the CDR3 is TGTGCCAGCAGCTTAGAGGGAATCCGTGAAGCTTTCTTT.

The chain has TRBV18 and TRBJ2-1; TRBD2 might be the D (6 bases). CDR3 size: 12 residues. From germline, CDR1 is KGHSH and CDR2 LQKENI. The V and J ends lost 2 bases and 11 bases respectively, with 10 bases between them. Written as DNA, the CDR3 is TGTGCCAGCTCACCAGGTAGCGGAAAGCAGTTCTTC. Translated: CASSPGSGKQFF.

The chain is built from TRBV28 and TRBJ2-5; D remains ambiguous. The DNA matches TRBJ2-7 better at its end, which makes the J call doubtful. Germline V CDR1 and CDR2: MDHEN, SYDVKM. The CDR3 is made up of 14 amino acids. This chain's CDR3 is CASSLVDKHYEQYF. The CDR3 DNA sequence: TGTGCCAGCAGTTTAGTAGATAAGCACTACGAGCAGTACTTC.

This clone was recorded a few times. V gene TRBV6-5 combines with J gene TRBJ2-1; D is possibly TRBD1 (6 bases). Per germline, CDR1 MNHEY and CDR2 SVGAGI. This CDR3 comprises 13 residues. Trimming stripped 4 bases from V and 6 bases from J, with 10 bases between. CDR3 protein: CASSWGRGNEQFF. The CDR3 nucleotides read TGTGCCAGCAGTTGGGGCAGGGGCAATGAGCAGTTCTTC.